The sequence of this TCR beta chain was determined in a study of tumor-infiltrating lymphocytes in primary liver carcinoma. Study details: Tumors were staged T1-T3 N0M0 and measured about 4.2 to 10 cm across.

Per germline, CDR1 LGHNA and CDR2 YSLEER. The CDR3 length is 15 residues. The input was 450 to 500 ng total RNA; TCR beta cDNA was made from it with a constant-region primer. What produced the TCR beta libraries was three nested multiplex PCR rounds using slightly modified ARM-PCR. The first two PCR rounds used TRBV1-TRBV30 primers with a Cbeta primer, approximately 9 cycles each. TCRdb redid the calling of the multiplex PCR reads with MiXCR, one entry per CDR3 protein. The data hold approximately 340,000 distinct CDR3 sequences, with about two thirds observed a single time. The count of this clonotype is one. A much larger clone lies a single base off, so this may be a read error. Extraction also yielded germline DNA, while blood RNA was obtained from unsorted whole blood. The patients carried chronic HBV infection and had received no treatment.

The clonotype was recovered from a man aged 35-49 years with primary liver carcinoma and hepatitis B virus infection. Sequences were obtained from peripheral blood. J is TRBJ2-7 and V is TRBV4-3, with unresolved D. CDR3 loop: CASSHNTGSSHEQYF. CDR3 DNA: TGCGCCAGCAGCCATAATACCGGTAGCTCCCACGAGCAGTACTTC.